These T cell receptor beta chains were read from a single sample in a study of blood T cell repertoires in COVID-19. Sequencing was performed with immunoSEQ multiplex PCR; in TCRdb, only in-frame clones are kept and a portion is missing. The sample has over 65,000 clones, around 87% seen once. The sequenced sample consisted of peripheral blood. Every receptor here comes from a human donor in a cohort sampled during active COVID-19. Both conserved end residues are part of each CDR3. D genes are given only for firm matches. The size entry is marked missing in some rows and otherwise reads once, few, many or a size class.

cdr3_aa: CASGVGGQPQHF
cdr3_nt: TGTGCCAGCGGAGTGGGTGGTCAGCCCCAGCATTTT
v_call: TRBV25-1
d_call: -
clone_size: -
j_call: TRBJ1-5

cdr3_aa: CASSLGTLTGELFF
cdr3_nt: TGTGCCAGCAGCCTCGGGACATTGACCGGGGAGCTGTTTTTT
v_call: TRBV3-1/TRBV3-2
d_call: -
clone_size: -
j_call: TRBJ2-2

cdr3_aa: CASSVVENTGELFF
cdr3_nt: TGTGCCAGCAGCGTAGTAGAGAACACCGGGGAGCTGTTTTTT
v_call: TRBV9
d_call: -
clone_size: -
j_call: TRBJ2-2

cdr3_aa: CASSPNRLYTGELFF
cdr3_nt: TGTGCCAGCAGCCCCAACAGGCTCTACACCGGGGAGCTGTTTTTT
v_call: TRBV3-1/TRBV3-2
d_call: -
clone_size: once
j_call: TRBJ2-2

cdr3_aa: CAWSPGTGITEAFF
cdr3_nt: TGTGCCTGGAGCCCTGGGACAGGGATCACTGAAGCTTTCTTT
v_call: TRBV30
d_call: TRBD1
clone_size: -
j_call: TRBJ1-1

cdr3_aa: CASRRQGPQETQYF
cdr3_nt: TGTGCCAGCAGACGACAGGGACCGCAAGAGACCCAGTACTTC
v_call: TRBV3-1/TRBV3-2
d_call: TRBD1
clone_size: -
j_call: TRBJ2-5

cdr3_aa: CASSRPGQGTGEQYF
cdr3_nt: TGTGCCAGCAGTCGACCGGGACAGGGAACGGGCGAGCAGTACTTC
v_call: TRBV27
d_call: TRBD1
clone_size: -
j_call: TRBJ2-7

cdr3_aa: CASSLDGVGQFF
cdr3_nt: TGCGCCAGCAGCTTGGACGGGGTGGGGCAGTTCTTC
v_call: TRBV5-1
d_call: -
clone_size: -
j_call: TRBJ2-1

cdr3_aa: CAISKGQGVGLTDTQYF
cdr3_nt: TGTGCCATCAGCAAGGGACAGGGAGTAGGTCTCACAGATACGCAGTATTTT
v_call: TRBV10-3
d_call: TRBD1
clone_size: -
j_call: TRBJ2-3

cdr3_aa: CASRGLATIETQYF
cdr3_nt: TGTGCCAGCAGGGGACTAGCGACGATAGAGACCCAGTACTTC
v_call: TRBV6-5
d_call: TRBD2
clone_size: -
j_call: TRBJ2-5

cdr3_aa: CASSLGRTSPNEQFF
cdr3_nt: TGTGCCAGCAGCTTAGGGAGGACTAGCCCTAATGAGCAGTTCTTC
v_call: TRBV7-3
d_call: TRBD2
clone_size: -
j_call: TRBJ2-1

cdr3_aa: CASSRHRESYGYTF
cdr3_nt: TGTGCCAGTAGTAGGCACAGGGAATCCTATGGCTACACCTTC
v_call: TRBV19
d_call: -
clone_size: -
j_call: TRBJ1-2

cdr3_aa: CASSRGQTVSYEQYF
cdr3_nt: TGTGCCAGCAGCCGAGGCCAAACGGTTTCCTACGAGCAGTACTTC
v_call: TRBV5-4
d_call: -
clone_size: -
j_call: TRBJ2-7

cdr3_aa: CASSAAQGRGKTQYF
cdr3_nt: TGTGCCAGCAGTGCCGCTCAGGGAAGGGGGAAGACCCAGTACTTC
v_call: TRBV28
d_call: -
clone_size: few
j_call: TRBJ2-5

cdr3_aa: CASTSGGGPYNEQFF
cdr3_nt: TGTGCCAGCACCTCAGGGGGAGGCCCCTACAATGAGCAGTTCTTC
v_call: TRBV28
d_call: -
clone_size: -
j_call: TRBJ2-1

cdr3_aa: CASSRQGDTQYF
cdr3_nt: TGTGCCAGCTCACGACAGGGGGATACGCAGTATTTT
v_call: TRBV6-5
d_call: TRBD1
clone_size: few
j_call: TRBJ2-3

cdr3_aa: CASSLELAGGGNEQFF
cdr3_nt: TGTGCCAGCAGCTTGGAACTAGCGGGAGGGGGCAATGAGCAGTTCTTC
v_call: TRBV5-6
d_call: TRBD2
clone_size: -
j_call: TRBJ2-1

cdr3_aa: CASSQEYRYLFF
cdr3_nt: TGTGCCAGCAGCCAAGAATACAGATACCTGTTCTTC
v_call: TRBV14
d_call: -
clone_size: few
j_call: TRBJ2-1

cdr3_aa: CASSPRLVNEQYF
cdr3_nt: TGTGCCAGCAGTCCAAGACTAGTAAACGAGCAGTACTTC
v_call: TRBV27
d_call: -
clone_size: medium-sized
j_call: TRBJ2-7

cdr3_aa: CAWSPGPNQPQHF
cdr3_nt: TGTGCCTGGAGTCCGGGTCCTAATCAGCCCCAGCATTTT
v_call: TRBV30
d_call: -
clone_size: few
j_call: TRBJ1-5

cdr3_aa: CASSSGQRGGYTF
cdr3_nt: TGTGCCAGCAGCTCCGGCCAAAGGGGTGGCTACACCTTC
v_call: TRBV7-3
d_call: -
clone_size: -
j_call: TRBJ1-2

cdr3_aa: CASSRIDRAETQYF
cdr3_nt: TGTGCCAGCAGTCGAATAGACAGGGCGGAGACCCAGTACTTC
v_call: TRBV28
d_call: TRBD1
clone_size: once
j_call: TRBJ2-5

cdr3_aa: CASSGTGGNQPQHF
cdr3_nt: TGTGCCAGTAGTGGGACAGGGGGGAATCAGCCCCAGCATTTT
v_call: TRBV19
d_call: TRBD1
clone_size: -
j_call: TRBJ1-5

cdr3_aa: CASSTGQTNTEAFF
cdr3_nt: TGTGCCAGCAGCACCGGACAGACGAACACTGAAGCTTTCTTT
v_call: TRBV9
d_call: -
clone_size: -
j_call: TRBJ1-1

cdr3_aa: CASSSTGTGRAPLHF
cdr3_nt: TGTGCCAGCAGCTCGACCGGGACAGGGCGGGCACCCCTCCACTTT
v_call: TRBV11-2
d_call: TRBD1
clone_size: once
j_call: TRBJ1-6

cdr3_aa: CASGILAYEQYF
cdr3_nt: TGTGCCAGCGGCATTCTGGCCTACGAGCAGTACTTC
v_call: TRBV28
d_call: -
clone_size: once
j_call: TRBJ2-7

cdr3_aa: CASSPIRREDTQYF
cdr3_nt: TGTGCCAGCAGCCCAATCCGCAGGGAAGATACGCAGTATTTT
v_call: TRBV3-1/TRBV3-2
d_call: -
clone_size: -
j_call: TRBJ2-3

cdr3_aa: CASSLALASYNEQFF
cdr3_nt: TGTGCCAGCAGCTTGGCCCTAGCGTCCTACAATGAGCAGTTCTTC
v_call: TRBV5-4
d_call: -
clone_size: -
j_call: TRBJ2-1

cdr3_aa: CASSMSRTFTDTQYF
cdr3_nt: TGTGCCAGTAGTATGTCGAGGACTTTCACAGATACGCAGTATTTT
v_call: TRBV19
d_call: -
clone_size: -
j_call: TRBJ2-3

cdr3_aa: CASSPQGYEQYF
cdr3_nt: TGTGCCAGCAGTCCACAGGGGTACGAGCAGTACTTC
v_call: TRBV2
d_call: TRBD1
clone_size: -
j_call: TRBJ2-7

cdr3_aa: CASSAGDRGRDASGNTIYF
cdr3_nt: TGTGCCAGCAGCGCTGGGGACAGGGGGCGAGACGCCTCTGGAAACACCATATATTTT
v_call: TRBV7-6
d_call: TRBD1
clone_size: once
j_call: TRBJ1-3

cdr3_aa: CASSPLERPTYNEQFF
cdr3_nt: TGTGCCAGCAGCCCCCTCGAGCGTCCTACCTACAATGAGCAGTTCTTC
v_call: TRBV9
d_call: -
clone_size: -
j_call: TRBJ2-1

cdr3_aa: CASSLWKDSFWGTEAFF
cdr3_nt: TGTGCCAGCAGCCTCTGGAAAGACAGTTTCTGGGGCACTGAAGCTTTCTTT
v_call: TRBV11-2
d_call: -
clone_size: -
j_call: TRBJ1-1

cdr3_aa: CSVRGGQLNTEAFF
cdr3_nt: TGCAGCGTGCGGGGGGGGCAGTTGAACACTGAAGCTTTCTTT
v_call: TRBV29-1
d_call: -
clone_size: -
j_call: TRBJ1-1

cdr3_aa: CATSRETGRNHYEQYF
cdr3_nt: TGTGCCACCAGCAGAGAGACAGGGAGGAACCACTACGAGCAGTACTTC
v_call: TRBV15
d_call: -
clone_size: -
j_call: TRBJ2-7

cdr3_aa: CASRQGEPRNYGYTF
cdr3_nt: TGTGCCAGCAGACAGGGCGAACCTCGAAACTATGGCTACACCTTC
v_call: TRBV28
d_call: -
clone_size: -
j_call: TRBJ1-2

cdr3_aa: CASSSTTGASYGYTF
cdr3_nt: TGCGCCAGCAGCAGCACGACAGGGGCTAGCTATGGCTACACCTTC
v_call: TRBV5-1
d_call: TRBD1
clone_size: -
j_call: TRBJ1-2

cdr3_aa: CASSQIYGAGAYEQYF
cdr3_nt: TGCGCCAGCAGCCAAATTTACGGTGCGGGAGCCTACGAGCAGTACTTC
v_call: TRBV4-1
d_call: TRBD2
clone_size: few
j_call: TRBJ2-7

cdr3_aa: CASSFRGGNEKLFF
cdr3_nt: TGTGCCAGCAGTTTTAGAGGGGGTAATGAAAAACTGTTTTTT
v_call: TRBV28
d_call: -
clone_size: few
j_call: TRBJ1-4

cdr3_aa: CASSVGQGNSYEQYF
cdr3_nt: TGTGCCAGCAGCGTCGGACAGGGTAACTCCTACGAGCAGTACTTC
v_call: TRBV7-6
d_call: TRBD1
clone_size: -
j_call: TRBJ2-7

cdr3_aa: CASSPMEWFSTDTQYF
cdr3_nt: TGTGCCAGCAGTCCGATGGAGTGGTTTAGCACAGATACGCAGTATTTT
v_call: TRBV27
d_call: -
clone_size: -
j_call: TRBJ2-3

cdr3_aa: CASGKGQGETQYF
cdr3_nt: TGTGCCAGCGGAAAGGGACAGGGCGAGACCCAGTACTTC
v_call: TRBV7-9
d_call: TRBD1
clone_size: -
j_call: TRBJ2-5

cdr3_aa: CASSYSGLSPGELFF
cdr3_nt: TGTGCCAGCAGTTACTCGGGGCTGAGCCCCGGGGAGCTGTTTTTT
v_call: TRBV6-5
d_call: -
clone_size: -
j_call: TRBJ2-2

cdr3_aa: CASSKLGVRASRDTEAFF
cdr3_nt: TGTGCCAGTAGTAAGTTAGGGGTTCGGGCCAGCCGGGACACTGAAGCTTTCTTT
v_call: TRBV19
d_call: -
clone_size: -
j_call: TRBJ1-1

cdr3_aa: CSGLDQMNTEAFF
cdr3_nt: TGCAGCGGATTAGATCAAATGAACACTGAAGCTTTCTTT
v_call: TRBV29-1
d_call: -
clone_size: -
j_call: TRBJ1-1

cdr3_aa: CASSPLAGRASGANVLTF
cdr3_nt: TGTGCCAGCTCACCACTAGCAGGGAGGGCGTCTGGGGCCAACGTCCTGACTTTC
v_call: TRBV18
d_call: TRBD2
clone_size: -
j_call: TRBJ2-6

cdr3_aa: CASSYNYMTSGSQTDTQYF
cdr3_nt: TGTGCCAGCAGTTACAACTACATGACTAGCGGGAGTCAAACAGATACGCAGTATTTT
v_call: TRBV4-2
d_call: TRBD2
clone_size: -
j_call: TRBJ2-3

cdr3_aa: CASSLWEGNHGYTF
cdr3_nt: TGTGCCAGCAGCTTGTGGGAGGGGAACCATGGCTACACCTTC
v_call: TRBV5-6
d_call: -
clone_size: -
j_call: TRBJ1-2

cdr3_aa: CASSTGNEQFF
cdr3_nt: TGTGCCAGCAGTACGGGCAATGAGCAGTTCTTC
v_call: TRBV25-1
d_call: -
clone_size: once
j_call: TRBJ2-1

cdr3_aa: CASSLDERKGYTF
cdr3_nt: TGTGCCAGCAGCTTAGATGAGCGGAAGGGCTACACCTTC
v_call: TRBV11-2
d_call: -
clone_size: -
j_call: TRBJ1-2

cdr3_aa: CASSGSGLSTDTQYF
cdr3_nt: TGTGCCAGTAGTGGGAGCGGGCTTAGCACAGATACGCAGTATTTT
v_call: TRBV19
d_call: -
clone_size: few
j_call: TRBJ2-3

cdr3_aa: CASSGGGLAYNEQFF
cdr3_nt: TGTGCCAGCAGCGGGGGGGGACTAGCGTACAATGAGCAGTTCTTC
v_call: TRBV7-2
d_call: TRBD2
clone_size: -
j_call: TRBJ2-1

cdr3_aa: CASGGTSGNEKLFF
cdr3_nt: TGTGCTAGTGGTGGGACATCGGGAAATGAAAAACTGTTTTTT
v_call: TRBV12-5
d_call: -
clone_size: -
j_call: TRBJ1-4

cdr3_aa: CSASHGEANYGYTF
cdr3_nt: TGCAGTGCTAGTCATGGGGAGGCGAACTATGGCTACACCTTC
v_call: TRBV20-1
d_call: -
clone_size: -
j_call: TRBJ1-2

cdr3_aa: CASSLAERAYEQYF
cdr3_nt: TGTGCCAGCAGCTTGGCGGAGCGGGCCTACGAGCAGTACTTC
v_call: TRBV7-9
d_call: -
clone_size: -
j_call: TRBJ2-7

cdr3_aa: CASSQGIFNTGELFF
cdr3_nt: TGTGCCAGCTCTCAGGGGATCTTTAACACCGGGGAGCTGTTTTTT
v_call: TRBV6-6
d_call: -
clone_size: -
j_call: TRBJ2-2

cdr3_aa: CASSSGLAGGINEQYF
cdr3_nt: TGCGCCAGCAGCTCCGGACTAGCGGGAGGGATCAACGAGCAGTACTTC
v_call: TRBV5-1
d_call: TRBD2
clone_size: -
j_call: TRBJ2-7

cdr3_aa: CASSLHRNSGNTDTQYF
cdr3_nt: TGTGCCAGCAGTTTACATAGGAATAGCGGAAACACAGATACGCAGTATTTT
v_call: TRBV28
d_call: -
clone_size: -
j_call: TRBJ2-3

cdr3_aa: CASSDRGRGSNQPQHF
cdr3_nt: TGTGCCAGTAGCGACAGGGGGCGCGGGAGCAATCAGCCCCAGCATTTT
v_call: TRBV19
d_call: TRBD1
clone_size: -
j_call: TRBJ1-5

cdr3_aa: CASSPGGSPNTEAFF
cdr3_nt: TGCGCCAGCAGCCCGGGGGGCAGCCCTAACACTGAAGCTTTCTTT
v_call: TRBV5-1
d_call: -
clone_size: -
j_call: TRBJ1-1